This note documents a single T cell receptor (beta chain) sequence. This record comes from a study of blood T cell repertoires in COVID-19. This CDR3 has 15 amino acids. Trimming removed 0 bases from V and 0 bases from J, with 8 bases in between. CDR1 and CDR2 (germline): MNHEY, SMNVEV (reference sequence). Profiling relied on immunoSEQ multiplex PCR, and the TCRdb table lists in-frame clones only, not all of them. The sample includes about 88,000 clones, approximately 90% seen only once; the top ten take 2.9%. The V and J genes are TRBV27 and TRBJ1-1, with D perhaps TRBD1 (5 bases). The sequence derives from a woman aged 80 or over with acute or convalescent COVID-19. What was sequenced was peripheral blood. Written as DNA, the CDR3 is TGTGCCAGCAGTTTATCCGCAGGGATGAACACTGAAGCTTTCTTT. Its protein is CASSLSAGMNTEAFF.